Sequencing of this T cell receptor beta chain was carried out in a study of control samples from healthy donors and cancer patients. This CDR3 has 14 residues. V trimming: 0 bases; J trimming: 4 bases; junction bases outside the gene matches: 0. The germline V gene has CDR1 MNHNY and CDR2 SVGAGI (reference sequence). Clones were sequenced by immunoSEQ multiplex PCR, and TCRdb holds only the in-frame ones, with some missing. This repertoire shows 69,000 or so clones, roughly 93% found once; its top ten account for under 3.5%. This chain links TRBV6-6 with TRBJ1-1, with TRBD1 matching over 9 bases. The source of this sequence is a woman in her twenties or thirties in good health. Sequencing used blood. The CDR3 region has the DNA TGTGCCAGCAGTTACTCGGGACAGGGCACTGAAGCTTTCTTT. This translates into CASSYSGQGTEAFF.